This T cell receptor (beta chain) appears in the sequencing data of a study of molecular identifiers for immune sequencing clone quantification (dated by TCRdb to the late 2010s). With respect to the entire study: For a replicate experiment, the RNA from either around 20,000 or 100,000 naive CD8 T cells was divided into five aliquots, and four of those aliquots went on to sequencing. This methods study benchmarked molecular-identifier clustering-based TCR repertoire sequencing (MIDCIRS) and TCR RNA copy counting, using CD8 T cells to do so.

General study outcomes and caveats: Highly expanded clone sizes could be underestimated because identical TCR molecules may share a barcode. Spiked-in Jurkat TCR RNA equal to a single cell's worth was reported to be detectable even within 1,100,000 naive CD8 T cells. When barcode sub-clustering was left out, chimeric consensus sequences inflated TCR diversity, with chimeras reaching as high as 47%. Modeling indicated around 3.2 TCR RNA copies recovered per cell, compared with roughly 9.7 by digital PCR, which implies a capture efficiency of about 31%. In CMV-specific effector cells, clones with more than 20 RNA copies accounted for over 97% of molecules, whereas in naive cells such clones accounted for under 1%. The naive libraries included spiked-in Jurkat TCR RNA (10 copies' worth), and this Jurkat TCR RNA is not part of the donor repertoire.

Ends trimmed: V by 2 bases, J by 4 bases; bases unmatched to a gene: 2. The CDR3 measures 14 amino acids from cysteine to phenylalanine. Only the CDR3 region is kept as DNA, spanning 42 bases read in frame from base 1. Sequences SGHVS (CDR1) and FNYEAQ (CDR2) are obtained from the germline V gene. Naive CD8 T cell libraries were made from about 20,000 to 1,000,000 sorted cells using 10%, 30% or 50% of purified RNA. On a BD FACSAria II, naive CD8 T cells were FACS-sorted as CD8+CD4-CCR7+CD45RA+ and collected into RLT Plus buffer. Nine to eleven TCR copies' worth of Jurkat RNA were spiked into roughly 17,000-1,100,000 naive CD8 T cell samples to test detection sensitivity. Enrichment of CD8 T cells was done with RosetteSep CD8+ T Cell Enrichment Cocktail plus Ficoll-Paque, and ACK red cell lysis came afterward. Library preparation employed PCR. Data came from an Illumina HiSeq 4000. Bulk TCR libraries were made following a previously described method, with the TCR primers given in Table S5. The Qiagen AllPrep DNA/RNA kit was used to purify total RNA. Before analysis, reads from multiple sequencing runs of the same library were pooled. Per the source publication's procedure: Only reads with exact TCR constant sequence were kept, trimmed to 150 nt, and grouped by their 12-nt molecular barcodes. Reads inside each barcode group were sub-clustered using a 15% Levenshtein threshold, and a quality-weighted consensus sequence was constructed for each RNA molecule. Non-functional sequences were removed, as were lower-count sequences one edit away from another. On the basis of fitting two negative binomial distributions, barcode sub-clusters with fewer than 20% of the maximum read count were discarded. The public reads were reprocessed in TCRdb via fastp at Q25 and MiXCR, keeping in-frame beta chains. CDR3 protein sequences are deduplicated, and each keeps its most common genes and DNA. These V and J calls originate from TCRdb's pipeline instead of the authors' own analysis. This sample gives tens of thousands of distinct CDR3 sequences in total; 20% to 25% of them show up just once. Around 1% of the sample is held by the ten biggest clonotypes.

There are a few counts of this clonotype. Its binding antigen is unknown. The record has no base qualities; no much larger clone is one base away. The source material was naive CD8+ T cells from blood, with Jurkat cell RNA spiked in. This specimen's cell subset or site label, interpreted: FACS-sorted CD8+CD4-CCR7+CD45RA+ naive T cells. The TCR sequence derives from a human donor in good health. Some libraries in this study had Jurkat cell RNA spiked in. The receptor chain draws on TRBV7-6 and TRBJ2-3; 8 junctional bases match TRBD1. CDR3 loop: CASSLQGAPDTQYF. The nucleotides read TGTGCCAGCAGCTTACAGGGGGCCCCAGATACGCAGTATTTT.